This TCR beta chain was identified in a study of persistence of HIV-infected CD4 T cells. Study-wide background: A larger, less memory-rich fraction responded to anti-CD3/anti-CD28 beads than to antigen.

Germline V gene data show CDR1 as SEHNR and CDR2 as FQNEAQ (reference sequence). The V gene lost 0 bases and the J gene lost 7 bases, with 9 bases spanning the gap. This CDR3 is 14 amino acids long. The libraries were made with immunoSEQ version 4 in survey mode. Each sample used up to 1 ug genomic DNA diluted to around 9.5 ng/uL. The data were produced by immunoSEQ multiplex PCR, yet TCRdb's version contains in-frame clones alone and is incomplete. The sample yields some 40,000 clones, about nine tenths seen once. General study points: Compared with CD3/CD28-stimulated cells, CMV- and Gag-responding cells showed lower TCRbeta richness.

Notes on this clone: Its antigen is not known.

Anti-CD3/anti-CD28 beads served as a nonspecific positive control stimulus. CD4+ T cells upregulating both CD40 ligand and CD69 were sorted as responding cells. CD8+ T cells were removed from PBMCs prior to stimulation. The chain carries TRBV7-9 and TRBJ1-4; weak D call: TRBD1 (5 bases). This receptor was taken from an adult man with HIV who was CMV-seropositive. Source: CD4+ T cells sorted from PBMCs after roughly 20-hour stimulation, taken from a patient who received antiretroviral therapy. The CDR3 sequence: CASSLAGAGEKLFF. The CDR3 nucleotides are TGTGCCAGCAGCTTAGCAGGGGCTGGTGAAAAACTGTTTTTT.